The clone carrying this T cell receptor (beta chain) turned up a few times. Its antigen remains unidentified. This CDR3 is built from 10 residues. Looked up from germline, CDR1 is DFQATT and CDR2 is SNEGSKA (reference sequence). V lost 6 bases to trimming and J lost 5 bases, with 7 bases between them. TCRdb recomputed calls from the RT-PCR reads with MiXCR, one row per CDR3 protein. Of roughly 500,000 distinct CDR3 sequences listed, 16% are singletons. The sample is drawn from a study of response to subunit inactivated influenza vaccine. Study-wide points: Authors suggested seasonal influenza vaccinations each recruit few new T cells.

The chain employs TRBV20-1 and TRBJ2-5; D gene unclear. The sequence derives from a man aged 50 to 69 who received an inactivated influenza vaccine. Sequences were derived from CD4+ T cells sorted from PBMCs, sampled less than 30 months after vaccination. CDR3 DNA sequence: TGCAGTGCGGGGTTGGAGACCCAGTACTTC. Translated: CSAGLETQYF.